This T cell receptor (beta chain) emerged from a study of blood T cell repertoires in COVID-19. In the authors' methods: Scientists estimated how many nucleated cells there were by amplifying reference gene primers. The repertoire was sequenced with immunoSEQ multiplex PCR; TCRdb's copy has only in-frame clones and lacks some. For V, J and clone size, that table is used; D and trimming come from the DNA. Counted here are around 37,000 clones, around 90% occurring once; the ten biggest clones make up 20%. Unmatched junction bases numbered 6, after V lost 4 bases and J lost 4 bases. The CDR3 consists of 15 residues. The V gene's germline CDR1 is SGHNT and CDR2 YYREEE (reference sequence).

The chain combines TRBV5-4 with TRBJ2-1; 9 nucleotides match TRBD2. The clonotype was recovered from a man aged 60 to 75 with acute or convalescent COVID-19. Sample: peripheral blood. The CDR3 DNA follows: TGTGCCAGCAGCCCGACAGCGGGAGGTTACAATGAGCAGTTCTTC. It codes for CASSPTAGGYNEQFF. Full variable domain (missing parts from reference TRBV5-4 and TRBJ2-1): ETGVTQSPTHLIKTRGQQVTLRCSSQSGHNTVSWYQQALGQGPQFIFQYYREEENGRGNFPPRFSGLQFPNYSSELNVNALELDDSALYLCASSPTAGGYNEQFFGPGTRLTVL.